The 2 T cell receptor beta chains below come from one sample, sequenced in a study of blood T cells in healthy people across ages (dated by TCRdb to between 2014 and 2016). The library was built by means of 5' RACE. The listed sequencing device is Illumina HiSeq 2500. A second 7 to 11 cycle PCR used a sample-barcoded 5' primer and a J-beta primer mix. The public reads were run again by TCRdb, first through fastp at Q25 and then through MiXCR, and only productive beta chains were kept. Entries that share a CDR3 protein sequence are merged under the most common genes and DNA. In this sample the table shows just under 900,000 distinct CDR3 sequences, more than 25% of which occur a single time. 15% to 20% of the sample lies in the top ten. Input material: blood. These receptors were taken from an elderly woman in good health.

This clonotype has at least ten counts. This rearrangement joins TRBV10-3 to TRBJ2-7; D is perhaps TRBD1 (5 bases). This CDR3 has 15 amino acids. V was clipped by 0 bases and J by 2 bases, with 11 bases between them. CDR1 is ENHRY, CDR2 SYGVKD, per germline. DNA for the CDR3: TGTGCCATCAGTGAGTCGTACACAGGAGCCTACGAGCAGTACTTC. Translated: CAISESYTGAYEQYF.

The CDR3 reads CASSILWDYGYTF. The DNA of the CDR3 is TGTGCCAGCAGTATCCTGTGGGACTATGGCTACACCTTC. The chain has TRBV2 and TRBJ1-2; D unresolved. There are 13 residues in the CDR3. V was clipped by 5 bases and J by 3 bases, with 10 bases between them. CDR1 is SNHLY, CDR2 FYNNEI, per germline. Based on the CDR3 plus reference TRBV2 and TRBJ1-2, the full variable domain is EPEVTQTPSHQVTQMGQEVILRCVPISNHLYFYWYRQILGQKVEFLVSFYNNEISEKSEIFDDQFSVERPDGSNFTLKIRSTKLEDSAMYFCASSILWDYGYTFGSGTRLTVV.